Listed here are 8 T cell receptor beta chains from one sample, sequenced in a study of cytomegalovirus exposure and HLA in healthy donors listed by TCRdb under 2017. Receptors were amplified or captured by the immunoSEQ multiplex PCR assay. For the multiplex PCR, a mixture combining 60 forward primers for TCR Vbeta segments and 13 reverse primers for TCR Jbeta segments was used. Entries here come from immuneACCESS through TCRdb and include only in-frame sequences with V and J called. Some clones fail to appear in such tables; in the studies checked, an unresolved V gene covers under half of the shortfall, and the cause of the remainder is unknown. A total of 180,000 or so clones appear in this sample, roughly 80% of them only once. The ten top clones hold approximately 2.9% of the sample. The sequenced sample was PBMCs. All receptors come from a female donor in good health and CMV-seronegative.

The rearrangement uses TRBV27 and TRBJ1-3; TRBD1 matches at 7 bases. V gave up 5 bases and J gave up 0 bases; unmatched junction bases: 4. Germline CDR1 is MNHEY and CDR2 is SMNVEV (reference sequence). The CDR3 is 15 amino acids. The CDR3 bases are TGTGCCAGCAGTGCCGGGACAGTCTCTGGAAACACCATATATTTT. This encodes CASSAGTVSGNTIYF.

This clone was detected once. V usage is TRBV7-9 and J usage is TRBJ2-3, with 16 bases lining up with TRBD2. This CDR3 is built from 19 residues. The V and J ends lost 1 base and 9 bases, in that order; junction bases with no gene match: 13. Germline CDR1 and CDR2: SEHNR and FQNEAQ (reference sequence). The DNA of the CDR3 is TGTGCCAGCAGCTTAGGGGGACTAGCGGGAGGGCCGCCCCCCCTCACGCAGTATTTT. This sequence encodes CASSLGGLAGGPPPLTQYF.

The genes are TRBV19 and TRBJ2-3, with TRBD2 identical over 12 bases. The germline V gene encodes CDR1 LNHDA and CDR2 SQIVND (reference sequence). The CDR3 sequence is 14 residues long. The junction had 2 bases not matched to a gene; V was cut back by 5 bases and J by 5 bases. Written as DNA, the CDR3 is TGTGCCAGTAGTGTACTAGCGGGGGGAGATACGCAGTATTTT. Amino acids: CASSVLAGGDTQYF.

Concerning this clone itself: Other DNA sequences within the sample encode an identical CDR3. CDR3 bases: TGTGCCAGCAGCTTAAATACAGGTGCCGTCTACGAGCAGTACTTC. This encodes CASSLNTGAVYEQYF. V gene TRBV11-3 combines with J gene TRBJ2-7, with a tentative D call TRBD1 (5 bases). This CDR3 region has 15 residues. The V and J ends lost 2 bases and 3 bases respectively, with 14 bases between them. From germline, CDR1 is SGHNT and CDR2 YENEEA.

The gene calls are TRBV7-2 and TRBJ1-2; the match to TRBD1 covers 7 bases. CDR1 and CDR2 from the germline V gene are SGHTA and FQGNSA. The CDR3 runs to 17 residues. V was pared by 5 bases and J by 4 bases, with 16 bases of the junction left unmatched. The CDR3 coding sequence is TGTGCCAGCAGCCCCCCTCCCCGACAGGGTACGATCTATGGCTACACCTTC. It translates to CASSPPPRQGTIYGYTF.

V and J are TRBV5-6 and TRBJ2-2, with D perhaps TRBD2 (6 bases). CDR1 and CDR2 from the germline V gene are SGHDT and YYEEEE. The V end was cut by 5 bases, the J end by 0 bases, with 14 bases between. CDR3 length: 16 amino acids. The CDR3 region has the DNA TGTGCCAGCAGGGCGGGAAGGGGCCCGAACACCGGGGAGCTGTTTTTT. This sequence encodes CASRAGRGPNTGELFF.

The CDR3 here is CASSLEGPRNTEAFF. The CDR3, as DNA: TGTGCCAGCAGCTTAGAGGGGCCACGGAACACTGAAGCTTTCTTT. The chain joins TRBV11-3 to TRBJ1-1; D is perhaps TRBD1 (5 bases). This CDR3 spans 15 amino acids. The germline V gene has CDR1 SGHNT and CDR2 YENEEA. Trimming left V 0 bases short and J 1 base short, with 9 bases between.

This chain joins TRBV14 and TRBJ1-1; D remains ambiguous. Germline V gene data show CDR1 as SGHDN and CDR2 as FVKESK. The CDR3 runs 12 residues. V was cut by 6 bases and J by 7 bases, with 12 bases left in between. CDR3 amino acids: CASSHAGGEAFF. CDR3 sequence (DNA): TGTGCCAGCAGTCATGCGGGCGGTGAAGCTTTCTTT.